This T cell receptor beta chain originates from a study of blood T cell repertoires in COVID-19. This clone has just one count. The protocol was immunoSEQ multiplex PCR, while the TCRdb copy is restricted to in-frame clones and leaves out a portion. Seen here are some 250,000 clones, 80% to 90% observed once, and the top ten hold around 10%. This clonotype was obtained from a man between 40 and 49 years old who had recovered from COVID-19. Source material: PBMCs or T cells enriched from blood (not recorded which).

This CDR3 reads CASSIRLAPPNEQFF. The CDR3 nucleotides read TGTGCCAGCAGCATTCGACTAGCGCCACCCAATGAGCAGTTCTTC. The chain recombines TRBV9 with TRBJ2-1; 8 nucleotides line up with TRBD2. Germline V gene lookup returns CDR1 SGDLS and CDR2 YYNGEE. The CDR3 is 15 residues long. Trimming removed 4 bases from V and 6 bases from J; junction bases left unmatched: 9.